These 9 T cell receptor beta chains share one sample of origin, sequenced in a study of blood T cell repertoires in COVID-19. Some clones are missing from TCRdb's copy, which holds only in-frame ones; the method was immunoSEQ multiplex PCR. Altogether tens of thousands of clones are present, approximately 80% being singletons, with the ten largest covering roughly 14%. Material: peripheral blood. These TCRs come from a human donor in a cohort sampled during active COVID-19.

J is TRBJ2-7 and V is TRBV2; TRBD2 is a possible D gene (5 bases). Germline CDR1 reads SNHLY; CDR2 reads FYNNEI. V shed 4 bases and J shed 1 base, with 17 bases lying between them. There are 16 residues in the CDR3. CDR3 sequence (DNA): TGTGCCAGCAGTGTAGGGAGCCTAGCCAATTCCTACGAGCAGTACTTC. Amino acids: CASSVGSLANSYEQYF. Drawing the rest from reference TRBV2 and TRBJ2-7, the complete variable domain is EPEVTQTPSHQVTQMGQEVILRCVPISNHLYFYWYRQILGQKVEFLVSFYNNEISEKSEIFDDQFSVERPDGSNFTLKIRSTKLEDSAMYFCASSVGSLANSYEQYFGPGTRLTVT.

The J gene is TRBJ1-1, the V gene TRBV30; D ambiguous. V was pared by 0 bases and J by 1 base, with 6 bases between. The CDR3 consists of 13 residues. Per germline, CDR1 GTSNPN and CDR2 SVGIG (reference sequence). The CDR3: CAWSVSENTEAFF. The CDR3 DNA reads TGTGCCTGGAGTGTTAGTGAGAACACTGAAGCTTTCTTT.

V usage is TRBV7-2 and J usage is TRBJ2-7, with TRBD1 matching over 9 bases. Germline-derived CDR1 and CDR2 are SGHTA and FQGNSA. With 5 bases clipped from V and 6 bases from J, the junction kept 11 bases outside the gene matches. The CDR3 runs to 15 residues. CDR3 in amino acids: CASSPQTGGKGEQYF. The DNA for the CDR3 is TGTGCCAGCAGCCCCCAGACAGGGGGAAAGGGCGAGCAGTACTTC.

The chain links TRBV28 to TRBJ2-7, with D possibly being TRBD2 (5 bases). The germline V and J ends were trimmed by 4 bases and 2 bases, with 9 bases remaining between them. The CDR3 is 13 residues long. CDR1 and CDR2 from the germline V gene are MDHEN and SYDVKM. The CDR3 protein is CASSSAGTYEQYF. The CDR3 nucleotides read TGTGCCAGCAGTTCGGCGGGTACCTACGAGCAGTACTTC.

The rearrangement uses TRBV12-3 or TRBV12-4 and TRBJ1-2; possibly TRBD1 for D (6 bases). CDR3 size: 13 residues. V was shortened by 2 bases and J by 8 bases, with 12 bases between the two germline ends. The CDR3: CASSLQGGGGYTF. The CDR3 region has the DNA TGTGCCAGCAGTTTACAAGGGGGGGGAGGCTACACCTTC.

The CDR3 DNA reads TGCGCCAGCAGCCCTTCTAGCGGGGGAGCCACAGATACGCAGTATTTT. This gives the protein CASSPSSGGATDTQYF. This chain links TRBV5-1 with TRBJ2-3; TRBD2 agrees at 10 bases. Germline-derived CDR1 and CDR2 are SGHRS and YFSETQ. This CDR3 contains 16 residues. The trim removed 4 bases at V and 2 bases at J, leaving 7 bases unmatched.

V is TRBV14 and J is TRBJ1-2; possible D gene TRBD1, 5 bases. The V end lost 4 bases, the J end lost 4 bases, and 16 bases lay between the germline ends. CDR1 is SGHDN and CDR2 is FVKESK in the germline V gene. This CDR3 is built from 15 residues. The CDR3 bases are TGTGCCAGCAGCCGAAGACAGTTCCCAATCTATGGCTACACCTTC. This gives the protein CASSRRQFPIYGYTF.

DNA of the CDR3: TGTGCCAGCAGCTTAGACCCGGGACTAGCGGGGGATACGCAGTATTTT. Translating it yields CASSLDPGLAGDTQYF. The chain carries TRBV7-2 and TRBJ2-3; 13 bases line up with TRBD2. Germline CDR1 SGHTA, CDR2 FQGNSA. The V segment lost 1 base and the J segment 6 bases; nucleotides outside the gene matches: 4. The CDR3 runs to 16 residues.

The rearrangement links TRBV5-1 to TRBJ2-5, with D possibly TRBD1 on 6 matching bases. The CDR3 is 15 residues long. V lost 5 bases, J lost 1 base, and 15 bases lay in between. Germline CDR1 is SGHRS and CDR2 is YFSETQ. CDR3 residues: CASRNAGTSQETQYF. The DNA of the CDR3 is TGCGCCAGCAGGAATGCCGGGACAAGCCAAGAGACCCAGTACTTC.